This T cell receptor (beta chain) comes out of a study of shared clonotypes between healthy human individuals. Turning to the study itself: Used for every donor were three CD4 naive, three CD4 memory, two CD8 naive and one CD8 memory plate. Study-level results: Estimated richness was generally greater in naive than memory subsets.

Germline V CDR1 and CDR2: SNHLY, FYNNEI. This CDR3 has 13 residues. V lost 7 bases and J 0 bases, leaving 8 bases between the germline ends. Notes on this clone: No antigen is known for it.

Once extracted for a subset, genomic DNA was divided evenly among several immunoSEQ plates. The assay was immunoSEQ multiplex PCR, and TCRdb's table has in-frame clones only and misses some. The sample lists around 2.5 million clones; under 95% were seen once. The sequence was collected from a man between 18 and 29 years old in good health. Some clones in this sample may be carry-over from other donors' samples. The sequencing sample was made of naive CD4+ T cells from PBMCs. Specified subset: CD45RA+ positively selected. The chain is built from TRBV2 and TRBJ2-3; D not certain. The DNA for the CDR3 is TGTGCCAGCAAAGCCCAAAGCACAGATACGCAGTATTTT. Translation gives CASKAQSTDTQYF.